Below, 5 T cell receptor beta chains from the same sample are listed, as sequenced in a study of T cell repertoires in cytomegalovirus infection. TCRdb processed the reads anew with MiXCR; each CDR3 protein has one entry. The sample comprises 250,000 to 300,000 distinct CDR3 sequences, roughly a fifth of which are singletons, and roughly 19% rests with the top ten. No antigen is known for these receptors. The material sequenced was cultured PBMCs, taken from culture after CMV antigen stimulation. Source of these receptors: a human donor in good health (CMV status not recorded). Some clones in this sample may be carry-over from other donors' samples.

This clonotype has more than one count but fewer than ten. The chain combines TRBV7-2 with TRBJ2-3, with a tentative D call TRBD2 (6 bases). This CDR3 has 14 amino acids. Germline V gene sequence: CDR1 SGHTA, CDR2 FQGNSA. Trimming removed 7 bases from V and 2 bases from J, with 13 bases in between. DNA for the CDR3: TGTGCCAGCACCCTAGCGCTGGTCACAGATACGCAGTATTTT. The encoded protein is CASTLALVTDTQYF.

A few counts support this clonotype. This rearrangement joins TRBV6-5 to TRBJ2-4; D tentatively reads TRBD1 or TRBD2 (5 bases each). Trimming pared 6 bases from V and 7 bases from J, leaving 13 bases between. Germline V gene lookup returns CDR1 MNHEY and CDR2 SVGAGI. This CDR3 region has 13 residues. The CDR3 reads CASRPGASNIQYF. The CDR3 region has the DNA TGTGCCAGCAGACCCGGGGCATCGAACATTCAGTACTTC.

The sample holds many counts of this clonotype. The genes are TRBV11-2 and TRBJ2-1; no reliable D call. The CDR3 runs to 14 residues. The ends were cut back, 2 bases at V and 7 bases at J, with 12 bases in the middle. Germline CDR1 is SGHAT and CDR2 is FQNNGV. The CDR3 spells CASSLIQATNEQFF. The CDR3 coding sequence is TGTGCCAGCAGCTTAATCCAGGCGACGAATGAGCAGTTCTTC.

At least ten counts were recorded for this clonotype. The chain has TRBV7-9 and TRBJ2-3; 12 bases line up with TRBD2. CDR1 and CDR2 from the germline V gene are SEHNR and FQNEAQ (reference sequence). The V and J ends lost 3 bases and 3 bases, in that order; junction bases with no gene match: 1. CDR3 size: 15 residues. CDR3 DNA sequence: TGTGCCAGCAGCTTTACTAGCGGGAGGACAGATACGCAGTATTTT. Translated, it gives CASSFTSGRTDTQYF.

This clonotype was seen repeatedly, ten times or more. This sequence joins TRBV12-3 or TRBV12-4 and TRBJ2-1, with D perhaps TRBD1 or TRBD2 (5 bases each). Trimming removed 4 bases at V and 6 bases at J, with 19 bases between. CDR3 length equals 16 residues. The CDR3 loop is CASSSTGTALFNEQFF. The CDR3 nucleotides read TGTGCCAGCAGTTCCACCGGGACGGCTTTGTTCAATGAGCAGTTCTTC.